These T cell receptor beta chains were read from a single sample in a study of neoadjuvant anti-PD-1 for oral cavity cancer. The data were produced by immunoSEQ multiplex PCR, yet TCRdb's version contains in-frame clones alone and is incomplete. The table shows several thousand clones, with over 50% occurring only once. Sequenced here: tumor tissue, sampled before nivolumab (anti-PD-1) treatment. These receptors all stem from a person between 40 and 80 years old with oral cavity squamous cell carcinoma. CDR3s include the opening cysteine and the closing phenylalanine or tryptophan. D genes are given only for firm matches. Clone size is given for some rows only: seen once, a few or many times, or a class if the clone is expanded.

cdr3_aa cdr3_nt j_call v_call d_call clone_size
CAWSPYLPRQGALMNTEAFF TGTGCCTGGAGCCCTTATCTCCCCCGACAGGGGGCCCTTATGAACACTGAAGCTTTCTTT TRBJ1-1 TRBV30 TRBD1 once
CASTITGGRQPQHF TGTGCCAGCACCATTACAGGGGGCAGGCAGCCCCAGCATTTT TRBJ1-5 TRBV6-1 TRBD1 few
CASSQGVRAEQYF TGTGCCAGTAGCCAGGGGGTGCGGGCCGAGCAGTACTTC TRBJ2-7 TRBV19 TRBD1 NA
CASSLVAGPKNQPQHF TGTGCCAGCAGCTTAGTCGCGGGGCCTAAGAATCAGCCCCAGCATTTT TRBJ1-5 TRBV7-2 NA once
CASSAETGTIYGYTF TGTGCCAGCAGTGCAGAGACAGGGACTATCTATGGCTACACCTTC TRBJ1-2 TRBV2 TRBD1 few
CASSSHPSTAKKGYTF TGTGCCAGCAGTTCCCATCCGTCGACAGCTAAAAAGGGCTACACCTTC TRBJ1-2 TRBV28 NA NA
CAWSLTFPQGEQYF TGTGCCTGGAGTCTAACTTTTCCACAGGGCGAGCAGTACTTC TRBJ2-7 TRBV30 NA NA
CATSPGMGTARTQYF TGTGCCACCAGCCCAGGAATGGGGACAGCCAGGACCCAGTACTTC TRBJ2-5 TRBV15 TRBD1 once
CASRPTGDTEAFF TGTGCCAGCAGACCCACAGGGGACACTGAAGCTTTCTTT TRBJ1-1 TRBV7-6 TRBD1 NA
CASSSGTEAFF TGTGCCAGCTCTAGTGGCACTGAAGCTTTCTTT TRBJ1-1 TRBV6-5 NA NA
CASSYSSRGAYGEQYF TGTGCCAGCAGTTACTCGAGTCGGGGGGCCTACGGCGAGCAGTACTTC TRBJ2-7 TRBV6-6 NA NA
CASSRDLRSEQYF TGTGCCAGCAGTCGGGACCTCCGAAGTGAGCAGTACTTC TRBJ2-7 TRBV27 NA few
CASSKKRQDGSNQPQHF TGTGCCAGCAGCAAAAAGAGACAGGACGGCAGCAATCAGCCCCAGCATTTT TRBJ1-5 TRBV21-1 NA NA